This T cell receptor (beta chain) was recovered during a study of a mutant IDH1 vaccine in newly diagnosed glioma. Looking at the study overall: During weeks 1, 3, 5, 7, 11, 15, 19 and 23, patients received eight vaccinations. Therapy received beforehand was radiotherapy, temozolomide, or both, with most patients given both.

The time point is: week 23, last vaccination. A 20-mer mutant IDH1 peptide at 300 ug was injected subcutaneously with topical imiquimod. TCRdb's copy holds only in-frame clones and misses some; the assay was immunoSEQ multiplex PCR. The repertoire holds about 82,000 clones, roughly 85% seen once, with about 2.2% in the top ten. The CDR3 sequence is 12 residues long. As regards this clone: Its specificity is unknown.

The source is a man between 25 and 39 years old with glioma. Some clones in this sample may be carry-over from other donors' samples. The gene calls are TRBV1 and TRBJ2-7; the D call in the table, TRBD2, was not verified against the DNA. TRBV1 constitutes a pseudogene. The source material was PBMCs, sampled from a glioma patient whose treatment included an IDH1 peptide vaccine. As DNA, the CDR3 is TGCACCAGCAGCCACCTAGCGGGCGAGCAGTACTTC. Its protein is CTSSHLAGEQYF.